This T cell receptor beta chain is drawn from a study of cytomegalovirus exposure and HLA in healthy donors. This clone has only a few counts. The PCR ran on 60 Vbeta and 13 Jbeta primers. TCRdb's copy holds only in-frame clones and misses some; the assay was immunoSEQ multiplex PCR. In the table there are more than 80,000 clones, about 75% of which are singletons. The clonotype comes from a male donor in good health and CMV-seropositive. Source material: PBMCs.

CDR3 sequence (DNA): TGTGCCAGCAGTGACAGGGGGCTGAACTATGGCTACACCTTC. Its translation is CASSDRGLNYGYTF. This chain uses TRBV6-6 with TRBJ1-2, with 10 bases matching TRBD1. Germline loops: CDR1 MNHNY, CDR2 SVGAGI (reference sequence). With 5 bases clipped from V and 2 bases from J, the junction kept 2 bases outside the gene matches. The CDR3 extends over 14 amino acids.